The 17 T cell receptor beta chains reported below all come from one sample, sequenced in a study of metastatic and nonmetastatic thyroid tumors. Using MiXCR, TCRdb re-called clones from the PCR reads. The sample consists of 33,000 or so clones, around 7% of them appearing once. Thyroid surgery was performed in patients who had received no treatment beforehand. Source material: blood. These receptors were obtained from a female donor with papillary thyroid cancer or a benign thyroid nodule (not recorded which). Some clones in this sample may be carry-over from other donors' samples.

A note on this clone: Just one base apart from a much larger clone, this may be a read error. This sequence joins TRBV6-2 or TRBV6-3 and TRBJ2-3; 8 positions match TRBD2. In germline, CDR1 is MNHEY, CDR2 SVGEGT. CDR3 length: 17 residues. V shed 6 bases and J 5 bases; nucleotides not matched to a gene: 16. This chain's CDR3 is CASSRWRSGGYVDTQYF. CDR3 nucleotides: TGTGCCAGCAGCCGGTGGAGAAGCGGGGGTTATGTAGATACGCAGTATTTT.

In its sample, this clone was seen many times. The V call is TRBV20-1, the J call TRBJ2-1; 13 bases align to TRBD2. The trim removed 3 bases at V and 2 bases at J, leaving 7 bases unmatched. Germline CDR1 is DFQATT and CDR2 is SNEGSKA (reference sequence). This CDR3 comprises 17 residues. The CDR3 DNA reads TGCAGTGCTAGGAGACTAGCGGGAGGTAATACCTACAATGAGCAGTTCTTC. Protein: CSARRLAGGNTYNEQFF.

The chain is built from TRBV4-1 and TRBJ1-1; D remains unclear. Germline CDR1 and CDR2: MGHRA and YSYEKL. Between the trimmed V and J ends, which lost 2 bases and 1 base, there was a span of 8 bases. This CDR3 region has 14 residues. As DNA, the CDR3 is TGCGCCAGCAGCCAACCCCTATCGAACACTGAAGCTTTCTTT. Translation gives CASSQPLSNTEAFF.

This clone was detected ten times or more. The identical CDR3 is also encoded by other nucleotide sequences in the sample. V and J are TRBV20-1 and TRBJ1-2; no clear D. The V gene lost 1 base and the J gene lost 0 bases, with 9 bases spanning the gap. From germline, CDR1 is DFQATT and CDR2 SNEGSKA (reference sequence). The CDR3 is made up of 14 amino acids. The DNA of the CDR3 is TGCAGTGCTAGAGTTGAGGAAACTAACTATGGCTACACCTTC. Its translation is CSARVEETNYGYTF.

This clone was seen ten or more times. The chain links TRBV28 to TRBJ2-3; tentative D call: TRBD2 (6 bases). This CDR3 is built from 14 residues. Germline V CDR1 and CDR2: MDHEN, SYDVKM. The V and J ends lost 10 bases and 3 bases respectively, with 17 bases between them. The CDR3, as DNA: TGTGCCACCCGTGATGCAGGGAGGACAGATACGCAGTATTTT. Its protein product is CATRDAGRTDTQYF. The full variable domain, in which reference TRBV28 and TRBJ2-3 provide the parts outside the CDR3, is DVKVTQSSRYLVKRTGEKVFLECVQDMDHENMFWYRQDPGLGLRLIYFSYDVKMKEKGDIPEGYSVSREKKERFSLILESASTNQTSMYLCATRDAGRTDTQYFGPGTRLTVL.

Many counts were recorded for this clone. J is TRBJ2-5 and V is TRBV27; the D is unclear. CDR1 and CDR2 (germline): MNHEY, SMNVEV (reference sequence). The CDR3 is made up of 13 amino acids. V shed 3 bases and J shed 5 bases, with 10 bases lying between them. The CDR3 coding sequence is TGTGCCAGCAGTTTTTCCTTAAAGGAGACCCAGTACTTC. This codes for CASSFSLKETQYF.

This clone has ten or more counts. The rearrangement uses TRBV6-1 and TRBJ1-5; D gene ambiguous. The germline V and J ends were trimmed by 7 bases and 6 bases, with 13 bases remaining between them. This CDR3 comprises 13 residues. Germline CDR1 is MNHNS and CDR2 is SASEGT. CDR3 residues: CASKEGYVQPQHF. The CDR3 DNA reads TGTGCCAGCAAAGAGGGATACGTTCAGCCCCAGCATTTT.

This clone was seen ten or more times. The V gene is TRBV28, the J gene TRBJ1-1; no clear D. CDR1 and CDR2 from the germline V gene are MDHEN and SYDVKM. This CDR3 has 13 residues. V was pared by 11 bases and J by 0 bases, with 13 bases between. CDR3 nucleotides: TGTGCCGGGCGCCAGTTAATGAACACTGAAGCTTTCTTT. It is translated as CAGRQLMNTEAFF.

The rearrangement joins TRBV2 to TRBJ1-6, with no clear D. Between the trimmed V and J ends, which lost 7 bases and 8 bases, there was a span of 12 bases. The CDR3 loop spans 13 amino acids. Germline V gives CDR1 SNHLY, CDR2 FYNNEI. CDR3 coding DNA: TGTGCCAGCACTAAAACTACTGATTCACCCCTCCACTTT. Translated: CASTKTTDSPLHF.

This clone was seen many times. The chain recombines TRBV9 with TRBJ1-2, with no clear D. CDR1 SGDLS and CDR2 YYNGEE come from the germline V gene. The CDR3 is made up of 13 amino acids. Trimming removed 5 bases at V and 2 bases at J, with 10 bases between. CDR3 coding DNA: TGTGCCAGCAGTCTAGATGAAAACTATGGCTACACCTTC. Encoded protein: CASSLDENYGYTF.

This clone was observed at least ten times. The genes are TRBV24-1 and TRBJ2-1, with TRBD2 matching over 10 bases. The CDR3 covers 17 residues. Losses at the gene ends were 0 bases for V and 1 base for J; bases not matched to a gene: 2. Germline CDR1 reads KGHDR; CDR2 reads SFDVKD. This CDR3 is CATSDLWTSGSYNEQFF. CDR3 coding DNA: TGTGCCACCAGTGATTTGTGGACTAGCGGATCCTACAATGAGCAGTTCTTC.

V is TRBV30 and J is TRBJ1-5; D not resolved. CDR1 GTSNPN and CDR2 SVGIG come from the germline V gene (reference sequence). CDR3 length equals 15 residues. V was trimmed by 8 bases and J by 0 bases, leaving 17 bases between them. This CDR3 reads CALSVGGNSNQPQHF. The CDR3 DNA sequence: TGTGCCCTGAGTGTAGGAGGAAATAGCAATCAGCCCCAGCATTTT.

In this sample, this clone turned up many times. The chain links TRBV2 to TRBJ2-2; D is perhaps TRBD1 (5 bases). Trimming pared 4 bases from V and 3 bases from J, leaving 15 bases between. Germline V gene lookup returns CDR1 SNHLY and CDR2 FYNNEI. The CDR3 length is 16 residues. The DNA for the CDR3 is TGTGCCAGCAGTGTAGTCAGGGTGGCGTACACCGGGGAGCTGTTTTTT. This sequence encodes CASSVVRVAYTGELFF. The full variable domain, in which reference TRBV2 and TRBJ2-2 provide the parts outside the CDR3, is EPEVTQTPSHQVTQMGQEVILRCVPISNHLYFYWYRQILGQKVEFLVSFYNNEISEKSEIFDDQFSVERPDGSNFTLKIRSTKLEDSAMYFCASSVVRVAYTGELFFGEGSRLTVL.

The sample holds many counts of this clone. The chain combines TRBV4-3 with TRBJ2-1; 10 positions match TRBD2. The junction had 4 bases not matched to a gene; V was cut back by 4 bases and J by 10 bases. Germline V gene data show CDR1 as LGHNA and CDR2 as YSLEER. This CDR3 is 13 amino acids long. The CDR3 spells CASSRVSGGEQFF. CDR3 nucleotides: TGCGCCAGCAGCCGAGTTAGCGGGGGGGAGCAGTTCTTC.

This clone was seen repeatedly, ten times or more. The chain joins TRBV20-1 to TRBJ2-1; D may be TRBD1 (5 bases). Germline CDR1 DFQATT, CDR2 SNEGSKA (reference sequence). This CDR3 contains 16 residues. The V gene lost 2 bases and the J gene lost 3 bases, with 17 bases spanning the gap. The CDR3 sequence: CSARFNGAKRYNEQFF. The CDR3 DNA reads TGCAGTGCTAGATTTAATGGGGCGAAACGCTACAATGAGCAGTTCTTC.

As regards this clone: A much larger clone lies a single base off, so this may be a read error. The chain uses TRBV24-1 and TRBJ2-3, with D perhaps TRBD1 (6 bases). Trimming shortened V by 4 bases and J by 7 bases, and 14 bases separated the two germline ends. CDR3 length equals 14 residues. The germline V gene encodes CDR1 KGHDR and CDR2 SFDVKD. CDR3 in DNA: TGTGCCACCAGTGAGCCCTACAGGGATTATACGCAGTATTTT. Translated, it gives CATSEPYRDYTQYF.

This clone has a handful of counts. The chain joins TRBV11-1 to TRBJ1-3; D is unresolved. Looked up from germline, CDR1 is SGHAT and CDR2 is FQDESV (reference sequence). The CDR3 has 16 residues. V gave up 5 bases and J gave up 0 bases, with 14 bases separating them. Here the CDR3 DNA reads TGTGCCAGCAGCGCGAAGACCATAACCTCTGGAAACACCATATATTTT. It is translated as CASSAKTITSGNTIYF. The full variable domain, in which reference TRBV11-1 and TRBJ1-3 provide the parts outside the CDR3, is EAEVAQSPRYKITEKSQAVAFWCDPISGHATLYWYRQILGQGPELLVQFQDESVVDDSQLPKDRFSAERLKGVDSTLKIQPAELGDSAMYLCASSAKTITSGNTIYFGEGSWLTVV.